This TCR beta chain is drawn from a study of blood T cell repertoires in COVID-19. V dropped 3 bases and J dropped 6 bases, with 20 bases sitting between them. Per germline, CDR1 SNHLY and CDR2 FYNNEI. The CDR3 runs to 16 residues. Sequencing used immunoSEQ multiplex PCR; TCRdb keeps in-frame clones, though not all of them. This table holds under 250,000 clones, 70% to 85% found once. The TCR was taken from a man aged 60 to 75 who had recovered from COVID-19. The rearrangement uses TRBV2 and TRBJ1-2, with TRBD1 as a possible D gene (5 bases). The sample was PBMCs or T cells enriched from blood (not recorded which). CDR3 region: CASSEGQQGRSDGYTF. CDR3 coding DNA: TGTGCCAGCAGTGAGGGTCAGCAGGGTAGGTCGGATGGCTACACCTTC.